The clone carrying this T cell receptor beta chain was seen more than once but under ten times. The target antigen is unknown. This entry belongs to a study of T cells after yellow fever vaccination. For the study at large: For low cell numbers, libraries were made with SMART-Seq v4 Ultra Low Input.

Study-wide points: Boosting was followed by the reappearance of most primary-vaccination clones (approximately 97% CD4, 88% CD8). Sorted repertoires could include abundant contaminating clonotypes from bulk cells. Though weaker, the secondary response peaked faster, on day 5 versus 15.

TCRdb reprocessed the 5' RACE reads with MiXCR, giving one entry per CDR3 protein. The sample consists of 250,000 to 300,000 distinct CDR3 sequences, around 4.9% of them appearing once. The CDR3 loop spans 15 amino acids. Trimming cost V 5 bases and J 1 base, with 12 bases left between them. Germline V gene sequence: CDR1 MNHEY, CDR2 SVGAGI. The starting material was CD4+ T cells sorted from PBMCs, obtained on the day of the yellow fever booster vaccination. This TCR came from a man aged 18 to 29 who received the YFV17D yellow fever vaccine. This chain links TRBV6-5 with TRBJ1-5; D is undetermined. The CDR3 region is CASSGGTESNQPQHF. CDR3 in DNA: TGTGCCAGCAGTGGCGGCACAGAGAGCAATCAGCCCCAGCATTTT.